These T cell receptor beta chains were read from a single sample in a study of vaccination and CD4 T cells after COVID-19. These TCRs' antigens remain unknown. TCRdb called the PCR reads again in MiXCR, with one record for every CDR3 protein. The profile shows 6,000 to 7,000 distinct CDR3 sequences, less than 30% of them singletons. Sequencing was carried out using CD4+ T cells from blood, cultured in vitro. The receptors come from a human donor in good health. Each CDR3 is given with its conserved first and last residue. The order of the fields is V gene, CDR3 length, clone size, D gene, J gene, CDR3 protein, CDR3 DNA. The D gene is left open where the match is weak. A clone size is listed for some rows: how often the clone was seen (once, few, many), or a class if it is expanded.

V: TRBV5-6; length: 18; size: .; D: TRBD1; J: TRBJ1-1; CDR3: CASSPLVTPGQRNTEAFF; DNA: TGTGCCAGCAGCCCCCTCGTTACGCCGGGACAGAGGAACACTGAAGCTTTCTTT
V: TRBV20-1; length: 14; size: few; D: TRBD2; J: TRBJ2-3; CDR3: CSARGLTYTDTQYF; DNA: TGCAGTGCTAGGGGACTAACCTACACAGATACGCAGTATTTT
V: TRBV6-1; length: 12; size: few; D: .; J: TRBJ2-7; CDR3: CASTKQRGEQYF; DNA: TGTGCCAGCACCAAACAACGGGGCGAGCAGTACTTC
V: TRBV6-2/TRBV6-3; length: 16; size: .; D: TRBD1; J: TRBJ2-2; CDR3: CASSYGSGTGARELFF; DNA: TGTGCCAGCAGTTACGGATCGGGGACAGGGGCTAGGGAGCTGTTTTTT
V: TRBV11-2; length: 12; size: few; D: .; J: TRBJ1-2; CDR3: CASSLAGDGYTF; DNA: TGTGCCAGCAGCTTAGCAGGAGATGGCTACACCTTC
V: TRBV12-3/TRBV12-4; length: 13; size: few; D: .; J: TRBJ1-2; CDR3: CASSSLWGAGYTF; DNA: TGTGCCAGCAGTTCCTTGTGGGGGGCTGGCTACACCTTC
V: TRBV27; length: 14; size: few; D: .; J: TRBJ1-2; CDR3: CASSLFVRDTGYTF; DNA: TGTGCCAGCAGTTTATTCGTCCGGGACACTGGCTACACCTTC
V: TRBV6-1; length: 12; size: few; D: .; J: TRBJ2-5; CDR3: CASGGRGETQYF; DNA: TGTGCCAGCGGGGGGAGAGGGGAGACCCAGTACTTC
V: TRBV5-1; length: 14; size: .; D: .; J: TRBJ1-6; CDR3: CASRTEMDNSPLHF; DNA: TGCGCCAGTCGTACAGAGATGGATAATTCACCCCTCCACTTT
V: TRBV5-4; length: 16; size: .; D: .; J: TRBJ2-3; CDR3: CASSLFLGTSTDTQYF; DNA: TGTGCCAGCAGCTTGTTCCTGGGGACTAGCACAGATACGCAGTATTTT
V: TRBV5-6; length: 13; size: .; D: .; J: TRBJ1-5; CDR3: CASSLGQFQPQHF; DNA: TGTGCCAGCAGCTTAGGACAGTTCCAGCCCCAGCATTTT
V: TRBV12-3/TRBV12-4; length: 13; size: .; D: .; J: TRBJ2-7; CDR3: CASSFGQGYEQYF; DNA: TGTGCCAGCAGTTTTGGGCAGGGGTACGAGCAGTACTTC
V: TRBV27; length: 15; size: few; D: .; J: TRBJ2-7; CDR3: CASSLSRVKHYEQYF; DNA: TGTGCCAGCAGTTTATCCAGAGTCAAACACTACGAGCAGTACTTC
V: TRBV29-1; length: 10; size: few; D: .; J: TRBJ2-5; CDR3: CSGWKETQYF; DNA: TGCAGCGGGTGGAAAGAGACCCAGTACTTC
V: TRBV27; length: 16; size: few; D: TRBD1; J: TRBJ1-5; CDR3: CASSPNRGRGNQPQHF; DNA: TGTGCCAGCAGTCCCAACAGGGGTCGTGGCAATCAGCCCCAGCATTTT
V: TRBV27; length: 13; size: .; D: .; J: TRBJ1-1; CDR3: CASSSSGRIEAFF; DNA: TGTGCCAGCAGTTCGAGCGGACGGATTGAAGCTTTCTTT
V: TRBV19; length: 11; size: .; D: .; J: TRBJ1-1; CDR3: CASRKQGTAFF; DNA: TGTGCCAGCCGTAAGCAGGGTACTGCTTTCTTT
V: TRBV7-9; length: 15; size: few; D: .; J: TRBJ2-3; CDR3: CASSGWAFMPDTQYF; DNA: TGTGCCAGCAGCGGATGGGCGTTCATGCCAGATACGCAGTATTTT
V: TRBV27; length: 11; size: medium-sized; D: TRBD1; J: TRBJ1-2; CDR3: CASGGGGGYTF; DNA: TGTGCCAGTGGTGGAGGGGGCGGCTACACCTTC
V: TRBV5-4; length: 13; size: .; D: .; J: TRBJ1-6; CDR3: CASSLDGVAPLHF; DNA: TGTGCCAGCAGCTTGGATGGGGTTGCGCCCCTCCACTTT
V: TRBV6-4; length: 16; size: .; D: TRBD2; J: TRBJ2-3; CDR3: CASSDSSGGGTDTQYF; DNA: TGTGCCAGCAGTGACTCTAGCGGGGGGGGCACAGATACGCAGTATTTT